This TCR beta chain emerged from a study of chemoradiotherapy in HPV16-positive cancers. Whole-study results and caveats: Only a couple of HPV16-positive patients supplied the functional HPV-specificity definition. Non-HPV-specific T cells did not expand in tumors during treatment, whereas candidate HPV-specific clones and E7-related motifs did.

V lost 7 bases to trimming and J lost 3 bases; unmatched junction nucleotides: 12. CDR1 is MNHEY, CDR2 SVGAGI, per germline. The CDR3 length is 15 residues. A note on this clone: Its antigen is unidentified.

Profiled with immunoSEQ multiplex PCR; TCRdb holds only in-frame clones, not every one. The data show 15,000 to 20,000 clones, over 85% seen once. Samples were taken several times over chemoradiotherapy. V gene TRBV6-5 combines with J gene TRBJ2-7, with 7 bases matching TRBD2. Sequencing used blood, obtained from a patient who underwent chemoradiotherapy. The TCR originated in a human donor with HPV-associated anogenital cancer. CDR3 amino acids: CASTPPGGRRYEQYF. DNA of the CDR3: TGTGCCAGCACCCCGCCGGGGGGACGGCGCTACGAGCAGTACTTC.